Described below is a single TCR beta chain sequence and its context. Sequencing used immunoSEQ multiplex PCR; TCRdb keeps in-frame clones, though not all of them. The table records 55,000 to 65,000 clones, over 75% of them present only once. These data originate in a study of PD-1 blockade in classical Hodgkin lymphoma. All the patients suffered relapse after autologous stem cell transplantation, and brentuximab vedotin exposure differed. Trimming shortened V by 4 bases and J by 0 bases, and 13 bases separated the two germline ends. The CDR3 covers 16 residues. The germline V gene encodes CDR1 ENHRY and CDR2 SYGVKD.

This receptor was taken from a human donor with classical Hodgkin lymphoma. This chain uses TRBV10-3 with TRBJ2-1, with a tentative D call TRBD2 (6 bases). The material was peripheral blood mononuclear cells (PBMCs), obtained at baseline. CDR3 protein: CAISGTTRSSYNEQFF. In nucleotides, the CDR3 is TGTGCCATCAGTGGGACTACCAGGAGCTCCTACAATGAGCAGTTCTTC.